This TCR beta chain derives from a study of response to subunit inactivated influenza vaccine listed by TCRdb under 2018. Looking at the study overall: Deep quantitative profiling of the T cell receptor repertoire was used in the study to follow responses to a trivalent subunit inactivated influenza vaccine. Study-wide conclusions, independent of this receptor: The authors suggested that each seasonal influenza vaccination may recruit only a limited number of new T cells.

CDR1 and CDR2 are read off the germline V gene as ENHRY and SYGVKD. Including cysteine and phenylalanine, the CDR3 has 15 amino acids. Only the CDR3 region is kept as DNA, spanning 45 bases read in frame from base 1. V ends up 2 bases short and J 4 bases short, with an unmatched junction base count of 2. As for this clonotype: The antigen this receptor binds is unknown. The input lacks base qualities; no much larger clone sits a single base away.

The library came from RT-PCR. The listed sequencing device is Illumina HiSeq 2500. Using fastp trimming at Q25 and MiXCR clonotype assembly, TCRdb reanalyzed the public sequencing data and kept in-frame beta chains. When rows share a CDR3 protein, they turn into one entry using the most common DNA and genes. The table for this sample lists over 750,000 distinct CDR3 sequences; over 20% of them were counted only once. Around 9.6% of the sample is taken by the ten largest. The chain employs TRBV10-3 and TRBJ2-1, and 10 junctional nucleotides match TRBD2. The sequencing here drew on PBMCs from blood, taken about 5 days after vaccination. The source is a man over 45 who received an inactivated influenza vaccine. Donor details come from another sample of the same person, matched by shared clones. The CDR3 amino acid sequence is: CAISEGLAAYNEQFF. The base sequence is TGTGCCATCAGTGAGGGACTAGCGGCTTACAATGAGCAGTTCTTC.